This T cell receptor (beta chain) was retrieved from a study of blood T cell repertoires in COVID-19. The CDR3 contains 15 residues. V dropped 5 bases and J dropped 4; count of bases not matched to a gene: 8. Looked up from germline, CDR1 is SGHTA and CDR2 is FQGNSA. Repertoires were generated with immunoSEQ multiplex PCR, while TCRdb's copy carries only in-frame clones and drops some. The sample has hundreds of thousands of clones, around 88% seen once. Sequenced: PBMCs or T cells enriched from blood (not recorded which). The clonotype was recovered from a middle-aged woman with acute COVID-19. The rearrangement links TRBV7-2 to TRBJ1-2; 9 positions agree with TRBD1. In DNA, the CDR3 is TGTGCCAGCAGCAGGCCGGGACAGGGAATCTATGGCTACACCTTC. Its protein is CASSRPGQGIYGYTF.